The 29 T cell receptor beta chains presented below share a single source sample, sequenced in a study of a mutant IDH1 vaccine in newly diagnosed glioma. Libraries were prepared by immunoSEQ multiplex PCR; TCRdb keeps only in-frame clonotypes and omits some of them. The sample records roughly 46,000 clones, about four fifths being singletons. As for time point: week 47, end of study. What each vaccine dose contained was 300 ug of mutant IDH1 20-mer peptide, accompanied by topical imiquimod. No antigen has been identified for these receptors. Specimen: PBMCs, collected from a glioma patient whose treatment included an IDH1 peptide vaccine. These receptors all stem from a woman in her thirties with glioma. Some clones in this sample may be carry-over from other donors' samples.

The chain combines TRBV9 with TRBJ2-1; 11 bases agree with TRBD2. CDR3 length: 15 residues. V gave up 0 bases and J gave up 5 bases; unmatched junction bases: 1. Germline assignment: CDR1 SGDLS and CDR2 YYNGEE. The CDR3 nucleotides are TGTGCCAGCAGCGTAGCGGGACTAGCGGACAATGAGCAGTTCTTC. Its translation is CASSVAGLADNEQFF.

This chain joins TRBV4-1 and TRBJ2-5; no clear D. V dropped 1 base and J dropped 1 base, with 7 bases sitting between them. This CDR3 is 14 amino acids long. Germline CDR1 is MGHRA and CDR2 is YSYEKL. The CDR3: CASSQGPGQETQYF. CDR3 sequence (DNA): TGCGCCAGCAGCCAAGGCCCCGGCCAAGAGACCCAGTACTTC.

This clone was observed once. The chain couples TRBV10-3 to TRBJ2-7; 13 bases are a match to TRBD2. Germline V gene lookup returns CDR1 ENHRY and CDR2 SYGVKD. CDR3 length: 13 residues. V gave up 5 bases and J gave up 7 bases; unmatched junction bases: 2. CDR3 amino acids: CAISLGLAGEQYF. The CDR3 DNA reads TGTGCCATCAGTTTGGGACTAGCGGGAGAGCAGTACTTC.

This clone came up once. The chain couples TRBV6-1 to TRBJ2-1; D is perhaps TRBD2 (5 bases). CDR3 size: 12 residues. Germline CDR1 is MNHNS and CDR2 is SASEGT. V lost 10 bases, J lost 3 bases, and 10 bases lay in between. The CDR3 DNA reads TGTGCCACTCGTAGCGTCTACAATGAGCAGTTCTTC. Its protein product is CATRSVYNEQFF.

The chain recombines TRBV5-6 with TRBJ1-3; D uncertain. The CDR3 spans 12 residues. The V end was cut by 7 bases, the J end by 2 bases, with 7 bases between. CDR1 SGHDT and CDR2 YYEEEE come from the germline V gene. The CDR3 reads CASGTAGNTIYF. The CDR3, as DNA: TGTGCCAGCGGTACAGCTGGAAACACCATATATTTT.

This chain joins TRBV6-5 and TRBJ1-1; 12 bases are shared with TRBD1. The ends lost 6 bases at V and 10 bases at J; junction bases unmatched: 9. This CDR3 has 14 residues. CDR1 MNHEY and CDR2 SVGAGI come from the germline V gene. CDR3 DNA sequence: TGTGCCAGCAGCCCTGGGACAGGGGGCGCGGGAGCTTTCTTT. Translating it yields CASSPGTGGAGAFF.

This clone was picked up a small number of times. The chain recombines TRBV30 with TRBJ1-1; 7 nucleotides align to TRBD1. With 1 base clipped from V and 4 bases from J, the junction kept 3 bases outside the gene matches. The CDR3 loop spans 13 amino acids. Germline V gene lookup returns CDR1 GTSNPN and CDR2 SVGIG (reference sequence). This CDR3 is CAWSDGQVTEAFF. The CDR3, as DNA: TGTGCCTGGAGTGATGGACAGGTCACTGAAGCTTTCTTT.

CDR3 loop: CASSLSEGNGGYTF. Here the CDR3 DNA reads TGTGCCAGCAGTTTATCAGAGGGGAACGGCGGCTACACCTTC. The gene calls are TRBV27 and TRBJ1-2, with D maybe TRBD1 (5 bases). This CDR3 is built from 14 residues. Germline CDR1 is MNHEY and CDR2 is SMNVEV (reference sequence). Trimming took 0 bases from V and 8 from J, leaving 13 bases between them.

CDR3 coding DNA: TGTGCCAGCAGCTTTAAGCGGGAGGGCCCCGGAGAGCAGTACTTC. Translation gives CASSFKREGPGEQYF. This rearrangement joins TRBV5-4 to TRBJ2-7; 10 nucleotides line up with TRBD2. Looked up from germline, CDR1 is SGHNT and CDR2 is YYREEE (reference sequence). With 2 bases clipped from V and 7 bases from J, the junction kept 9 bases outside the gene matches. This CDR3 region has 15 residues.

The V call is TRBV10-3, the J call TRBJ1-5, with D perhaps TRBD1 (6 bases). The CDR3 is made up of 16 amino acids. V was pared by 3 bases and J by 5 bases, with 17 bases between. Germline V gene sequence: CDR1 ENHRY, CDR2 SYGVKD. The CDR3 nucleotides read TGTGCCATCAGTGACCCGGGGTTGGCAGGGGATCAGCCCCAGCATTTT. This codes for CAISDPGLAGDQPQHF.

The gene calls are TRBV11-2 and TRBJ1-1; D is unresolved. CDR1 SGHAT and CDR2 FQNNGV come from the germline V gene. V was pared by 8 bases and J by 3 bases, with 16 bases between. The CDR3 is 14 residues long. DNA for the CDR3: TGTGCCAGCGGCCGAGTTAACACTGACACTGAAGCTTTCTTT. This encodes CASGRVNTDTEAFF.

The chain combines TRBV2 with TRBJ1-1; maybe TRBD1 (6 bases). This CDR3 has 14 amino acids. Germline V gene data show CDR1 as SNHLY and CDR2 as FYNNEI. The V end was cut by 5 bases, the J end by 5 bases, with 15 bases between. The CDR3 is CASSPTGSGTEAFF. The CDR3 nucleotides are TGTGCCAGCAGTCCGACAGGTTCAGGGACTGAAGCTTTCTTT.

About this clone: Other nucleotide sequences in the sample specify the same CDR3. The CDR3 DNA reads as TGTGCCTGGAGTGTACAGGGCGATCAGCCCCAGCATTTT. Its translation is CAWSVQGDQPQHF. The chain has TRBV30 and TRBJ1-5; D is perhaps TRBD1 (6 bases). The CDR3 loop spans 13 amino acids. V lost 0 bases and J lost 5, with 8 bases in between. Germline lookup yields CDR1 GTSNPN and CDR2 SVGIG (reference sequence). The full variable domain, completed using reference TRBV30 and TRBJ1-5, is SQTIHQWPATLVQPVGSPLSLECTVEGTSNPNLYWYRQAAGRGLQLLFYSVGIGQISSEVPQNLSASRPQDRQFILSSKKLLLSDSGFYLCAWSVQGDQPQHFGDGTRLSIL.

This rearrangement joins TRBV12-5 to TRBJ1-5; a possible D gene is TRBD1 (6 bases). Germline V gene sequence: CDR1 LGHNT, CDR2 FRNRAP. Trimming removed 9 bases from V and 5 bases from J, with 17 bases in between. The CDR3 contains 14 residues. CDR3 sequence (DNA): TGTGCTAGCGCCCGGGAAGGGGGGTATCAGCCCCAGCATTTT. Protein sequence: CASAREGGYQPQHF.

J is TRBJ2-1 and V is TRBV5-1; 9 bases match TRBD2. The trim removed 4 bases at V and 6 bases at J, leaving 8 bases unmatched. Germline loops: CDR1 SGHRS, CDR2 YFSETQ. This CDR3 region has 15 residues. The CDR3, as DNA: TGCGCCAGCAGCCAACTAGCGGGTCCTTCCAATGAGCAGTTCTTC. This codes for CASSQLAGPSNEQFF.

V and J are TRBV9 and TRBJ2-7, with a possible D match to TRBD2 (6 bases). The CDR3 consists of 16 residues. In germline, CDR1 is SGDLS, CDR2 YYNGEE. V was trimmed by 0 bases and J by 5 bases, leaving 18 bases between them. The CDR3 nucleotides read TGTGCCAGCAGCGTAGACACCCCCCCCGGGAGAGACGAGCAGTACTTC. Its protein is CASSVDTPPGRDEQYF.

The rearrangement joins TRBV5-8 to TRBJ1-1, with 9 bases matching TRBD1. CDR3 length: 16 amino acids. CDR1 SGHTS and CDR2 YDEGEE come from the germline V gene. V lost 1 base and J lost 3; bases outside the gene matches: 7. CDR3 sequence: CASSLPSTGGHTEAFF. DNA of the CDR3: TGTGCCAGCAGCTTGCCTTCGACAGGGGGGCACACTGAAGCTTTCTTT.

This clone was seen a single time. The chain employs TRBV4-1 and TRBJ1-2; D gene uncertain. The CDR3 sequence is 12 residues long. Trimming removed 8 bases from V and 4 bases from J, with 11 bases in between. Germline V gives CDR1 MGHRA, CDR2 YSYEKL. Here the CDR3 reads CASGETFYGYTF. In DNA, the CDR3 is TGCGCCAGCGGCGAGACGTTCTATGGCTACACCTTC.

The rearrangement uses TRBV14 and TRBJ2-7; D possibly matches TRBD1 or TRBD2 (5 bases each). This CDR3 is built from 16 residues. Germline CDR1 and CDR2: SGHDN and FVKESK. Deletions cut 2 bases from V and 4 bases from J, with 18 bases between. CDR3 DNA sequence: TGTGCCAGCAGCCAATATGGGGCGGCGGGCCGTTACGAGCAGTACTTC. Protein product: CASSQYGAAGRYEQYF.

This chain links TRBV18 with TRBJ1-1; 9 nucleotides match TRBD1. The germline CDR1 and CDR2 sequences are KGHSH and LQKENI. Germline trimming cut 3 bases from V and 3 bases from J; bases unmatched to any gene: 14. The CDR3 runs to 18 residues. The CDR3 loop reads CASSPRGGIQGADTEAFF. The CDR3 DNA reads TGTGCCAGCTCACCCCGGGGGGGGATACAGGGGGCGGACACTGAAGCTTTCTTT. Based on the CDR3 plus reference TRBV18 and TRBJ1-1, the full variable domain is NAGVMQNPRHLVRRRGQEARLRCSPMKGHSHVYWYRQLPEEGLKFMVYLQKENIIDESGMPKERFSAEFPKEGPSILRIQQVVRGDSAAYFCASSPRGGIQGADTEAFFGQGTRLTVV.

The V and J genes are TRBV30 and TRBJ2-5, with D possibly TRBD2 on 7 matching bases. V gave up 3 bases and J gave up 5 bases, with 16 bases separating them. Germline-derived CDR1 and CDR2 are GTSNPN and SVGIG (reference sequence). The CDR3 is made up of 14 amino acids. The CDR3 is CAWREWGREETQYF. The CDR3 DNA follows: TGTGCCTGGAGGGAGTGGGGGCGGGAGGAGACCCAGTACTTC.

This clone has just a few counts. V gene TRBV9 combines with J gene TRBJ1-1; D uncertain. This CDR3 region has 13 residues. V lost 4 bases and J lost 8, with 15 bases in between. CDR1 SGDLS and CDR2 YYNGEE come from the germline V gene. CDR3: CASSPGSGVEAFF. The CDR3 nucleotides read TGTGCCAGCAGCCCCGGCTCCGGGGTGGAAGCTTTCTTT.

The CDR3 nucleotides are TGTGCCAGTAGTACCCGAAGTCCCCAGGGAGGAAACACCATATATTTT. Translated: CASSTRSPQGGNTIYF. The V call is TRBV19, the J call TRBJ1-3; weak D call: TRBD1 (5 bases). Germline CDR1 and CDR2: LNHDA and SQIVND (reference sequence). V was shortened by 4 bases and J by 4 bases, with 17 bases between the two germline ends. This CDR3 is built from 16 residues.

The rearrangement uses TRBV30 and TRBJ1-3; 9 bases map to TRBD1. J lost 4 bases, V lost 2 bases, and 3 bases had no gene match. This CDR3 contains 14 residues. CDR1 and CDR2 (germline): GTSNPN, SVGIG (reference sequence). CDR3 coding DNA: TGTGCCTGGAGTCTTACAGGGGGCGGAAACACCATATATTTT. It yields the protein CAWSLTGGGNTIYF.

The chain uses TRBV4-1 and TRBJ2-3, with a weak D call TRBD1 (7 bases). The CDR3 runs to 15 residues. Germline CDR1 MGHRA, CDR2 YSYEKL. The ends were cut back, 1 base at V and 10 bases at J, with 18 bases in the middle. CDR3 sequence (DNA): TGCGCCAGCAGCCAAGGTTTGGCGGGACAGCTGGCGCAGTATTTT. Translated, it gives CASSQGLAGQLAQYF.

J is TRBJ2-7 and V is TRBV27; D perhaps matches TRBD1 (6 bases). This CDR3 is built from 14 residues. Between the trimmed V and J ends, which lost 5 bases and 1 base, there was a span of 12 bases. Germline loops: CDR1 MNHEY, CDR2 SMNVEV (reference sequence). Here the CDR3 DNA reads TGTGCCAGCAGTATTGGGGACATATCCTACGAGCAGTACTTC. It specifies CASSIGDISYEQYF.

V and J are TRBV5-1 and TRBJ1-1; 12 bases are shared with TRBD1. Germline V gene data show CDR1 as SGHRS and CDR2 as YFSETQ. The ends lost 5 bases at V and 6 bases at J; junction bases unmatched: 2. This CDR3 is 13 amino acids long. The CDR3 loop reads CASRGTGGAEAFF. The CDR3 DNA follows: TGCGCCAGCAGGGGGACAGGGGGCGCTGAAGCTTTCTTT.

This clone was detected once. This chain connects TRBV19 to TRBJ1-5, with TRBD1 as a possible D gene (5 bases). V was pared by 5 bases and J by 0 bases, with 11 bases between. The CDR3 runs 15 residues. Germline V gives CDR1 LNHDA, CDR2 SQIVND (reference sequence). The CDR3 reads CASSWGDSSNQPQHF. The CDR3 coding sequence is TGTGCCAGTAGTTGGGGGGATTCTAGCAATCAGCCCCAGCATTTT.

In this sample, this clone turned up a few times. The CDR3 protein is CASSARDWVIDEQFF. CDR3 nucleotides: TGTGCCAGCAGCGCTCGGGACTGGGTCATTGATGAGCAGTTCTTC. The chain carries TRBV9 and TRBJ2-1, with D possibly matching TRBD2 (6 bases). Germline lookup yields CDR1 SGDLS and CDR2 YYNGEE. V was trimmed by 3 bases and J by 8 bases, leaving 18 bases between them. The CDR3 has 15 amino acids.